This T cell receptor (beta chain) was obtained from a study of blood T cells in healthy people across ages. At the level of the study: Template switching picked up about one barcoded beta molecule for each two T cells. Study conclusions and caveats: It was the long-lived donors that had more naive CD4+ cells and higher diversity than aged donors.

The use of a sample-barcoded 5' primer and a J-beta primer mix characterized a second PCR of roughly 7 to 11 cycles. TCRdb reanalysed the 5' RACE reads using MiXCR and keeps one entry per CDR3 protein. The table records some 1.5 million distinct CDR3 sequences, over 25% of them present only once. This clonotype appeared a few times. No antigen is known for it. An end of the junction differs from the germline gene, which may be a read error. What was sequenced was blood. The sequence came from a woman aged 25 to 45 in good health.

CDR3 residues: CASSQDPGGSSTDMQYF. CDR3 in DNA: TGCGCCAGCAGCCAAGATCCGGGCGGATCTAGCACAGATATGCAGTATTTT. V is TRBV4-1 and J is TRBJ2-3, with a weak D call TRBD2 (5 bases). Germline V gene sequence: CDR1 MGHRA, CDR2 YSYEKL. The CDR3 is made up of 17 amino acids.